This record concerns one T cell receptor (beta chain) sequence. Its antigen remains unknown. The sample originates from a study of T cell repertoires in cytomegalovirus infection. Study-level points and caveats: Public TCR beta family frequency separated CMV-and-HLA carriers, including in an independent cohort.

TCRdb redid the calling of the reads with MiXCR, one entry per CDR3 protein. Of around 300,000 distinct CDR3 sequences in the sample, more than 8% are singletons; the top ten hold approximately 4.5%. Sequencing input: PBMCs. This TCR was sampled from a human donor in good health (CMV status not recorded). Some clones in this sample may be carry-over from other donors' samples.

CDR3 residues: CASSHSLAGVNTGELFF. CDR3 nucleotides: TGTGCCAGCAGCCATTCTCTAGCGGGTGTGAACACCGGGGAGCTGTTTTTT. The chain has TRBV9 and TRBJ2-2; 8 bases fit TRBD2. CDR1 is SGDLS, CDR2 YYNGEE, per germline. V gave up 4 bases and J gave up 1 base; unmatched junction bases: 9. The CDR3 consists of 17 residues.